This TCR beta chain was found in a study of blood T cell repertoires in COVID-19. Study processing details: Reference gene primer amplification in the assay estimated nucleated cell counts. Clones were read by immunoSEQ multiplex PCR, and TCRdb kept only the in-frame ones, dropping some. V, J and clone size derive from that table, while D and trimming were established from the DNA sequence. The profile shows roughly 250,000 clones, around 87% of them singletons. CDR3 length equals 13 residues. V lost 5 bases and J lost 6, with 12 bases in between. CDR1 and CDR2 (germline): SEHNR, FQNEAQ (reference sequence). The participants were between about 18 and 100 years old and came from about two dozen US areas. Grouping used clinical history reported by participants in a survey and questionnaire.

The sample comprised PBMCs or T cells enriched from blood (not recorded which). This receptor was taken from a woman in her thirties with acute COVID-19. The chain carries TRBV7-9 and TRBJ2-3; D is perhaps TRBD2 (5 bases). The CDR3 nucleotides read TGTGCCAGCAGCCCGACGGGATTCGATACGCAGTATTTT. Encoded protein: CASSPTGFDTQYF. The full variable domain, with the rest looked up from reference TRBV7-9 and TRBJ2-3, is DTGVSQNPRHKITKRGQNVTFRCDPISEHNRLYWYRQTLGQGPEFLTYFQNEAQLEKSRLLSDRFSAERPKGSFSTLEIQRTEQGDSAMYLCASSPTGFDTQYFGPGTRLTVL.